This is a list of T cell receptor beta chains from one sample in a study of blood T cell repertoires in COVID-19. Profiled with immunoSEQ multiplex PCR; TCRdb holds only in-frame clones, not every one. The table includes some 150,000 clones, around 90% detected once. The sample taken for sequencing was peripheral blood. The receptors derive from a woman aged 45 to 65 with acute or convalescent COVID-19. Both conserved end residues are trimmed from each CDR3. The size field is filled for only some rows; it gives once, few, many or a size class.

v_gene	abundance	j_gene	CDR3aa
TRBV3-1/TRBV3-2	.	TRBJ2-2	ASSQAGEIGELF
TRBV18	.	TRBJ1-1	ASSPVTELSNTEAF
TRBV5-1	.	TRBJ1-2	ASSPVGERGYT
TRBV11-3	.	TRBJ2-1	ASSSYRGNEQF
TRBV6-2/TRBV6-3	.	TRBJ2-1	ASSYGLAGGNNEQF
TRBV6-5	few	TRBJ2-1	ASNIQGNEQF
TRBV3-1/TRBV3-2	.	TRBJ2-1	ASSRDRVIVNEQF
TRBV13	.	TRBJ2-4	ASSPPIGAQY
TRBV27	.	TRBJ2-2	ASSLRARLAGETGELF
TRBV6-5	.	TRBJ2-7	ASGDRGLPTYEQY
TRBV3-1/TRBV3-2	.	TRBJ2-7	ASSPHRRYSYEQY
TRBV19	.	TRBJ1-2	ASEPGQGTSGYT
TRBV11-3	.	TRBJ1-1	ASSLGGTGGQNTEAF
TRBV13	.	TRBJ2-7	ASSFSGRHSYEQY
TRBV25-1	.	TRBJ2-1	ASSLGTSGRGVEQF
TRBV11-2	.	TRBJ2-1	ASSPGLVNEQF
TRBV6-5	.	TRBJ1-2	ASRLTGGTIGYT
TRBV6-6	few	TRBJ2-7	ASSSQASYEQY
TRBV18	.	TRBJ2-5	ASSPVTSTSGETQY
TRBV6-5	.	TRBJ2-5	ASSYSGGYQETQY
TRBV7-2	once	TRBJ2-1	ASSSDRAYNEQF
TRBV5-1	.	TRBJ2-1	ASSFSSSYNEQF
TRBV2	.	TRBJ2-1	ASRPRGSYNEQF
TRBV3-1/TRBV3-2	.	TRBJ2-3	ASSQDRSSGGLTDTQY
TRBV9	.	TRBJ2-4	ASSGQGRGNIQY
TRBV29-1	once	TRBJ2-7	SVEGITGSYEQY
TRBV7-2	.	TRBJ2-3	ASSPRRTGTDTQY
TRBV7-3	.	TRBJ1-2	ASSPRQDGGYT
TRBV12-3/TRBV12-4	.	TRBJ2-7	ASSSVPYEQY
TRBV12-5	.	TRBJ1-5	ASGLVQGNQPQH
TRBV24-1	.	TRBJ1-5	ATSGRVSHQPQH
TRBV3-1/TRBV3-2	.	TRBJ1-5	ASSQTGDQPQH
TRBV25-1	.	TRBJ2-1	ASSEASGVYNEQF
TRBV2	.	TRBJ2-7	ASSTSGLYEQY
TRBV11-2	.	TRBJ1-2	ASRLTGGSSYGYT
TRBV5-1	.	TRBJ2-5	ASSRGLAGDETQY
TRBV3-1/TRBV3-2	.	TRBJ2-3	ASSSYGGPSTDTQY
TRBV4-1	.	TRBJ2-3	ASSSGVSTDTQY
TRBV2	.	TRBJ1-1	ASIGGPNLMNTEAF
TRBV19	.	TRBJ1-2	ASSLDNDRRGGYT
TRBV3-1/TRBV3-2	.	TRBJ2-1	ASSPTGTGIANEQF
TRBV27	.	TRBJ2-1	ASSLRQGRAEQF
TRBV19	.	TRBJ1-5	ASRTGVNQPQH
TRBV28	.	TRBJ2-7	ASSPRGASYEQY
TRBV5-1	.	TRBJ2-1	ASSSTASSYNEQF
TRBV13	.	TRBJ2-5	ASSSRVQETQY
TRBV6-9	.	TRBJ2-7	ASSFGSYEQY
TRBV19	.	TRBJ2-1	ASSIGQYHNEQF
TRBV5-1	.	TRBJ1-1	ASSSGQGSMNTEAF
TRBV6-5	.	TRBJ2-4	ASSTENIQY
TRBV30	.	TRBJ2-2	AWSALSNTGELF
TRBV11-3	.	TRBJ2-1	ASSLAGSYNEQF
TRBV13	.	TRBJ1-2	ASSQDPGGDYGYT